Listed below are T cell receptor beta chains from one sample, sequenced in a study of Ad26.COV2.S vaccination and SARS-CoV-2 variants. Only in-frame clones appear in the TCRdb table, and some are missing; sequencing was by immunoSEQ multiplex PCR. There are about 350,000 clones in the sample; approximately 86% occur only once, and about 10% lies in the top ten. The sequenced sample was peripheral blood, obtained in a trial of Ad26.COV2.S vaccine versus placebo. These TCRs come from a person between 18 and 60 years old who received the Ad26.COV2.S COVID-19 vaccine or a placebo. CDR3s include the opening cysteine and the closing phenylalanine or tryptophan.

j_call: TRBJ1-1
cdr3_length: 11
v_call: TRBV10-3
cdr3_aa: CAISTDTEAFF

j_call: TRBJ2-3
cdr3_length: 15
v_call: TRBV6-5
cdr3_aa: CASSNQGARADTQYF

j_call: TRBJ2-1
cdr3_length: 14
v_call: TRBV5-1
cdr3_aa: CASSWNDYDNEQFF

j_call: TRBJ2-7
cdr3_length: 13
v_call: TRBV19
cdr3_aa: CASSQQVSYEQYF

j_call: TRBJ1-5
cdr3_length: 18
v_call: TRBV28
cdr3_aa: CASSFYLMTGPDNQPQHF

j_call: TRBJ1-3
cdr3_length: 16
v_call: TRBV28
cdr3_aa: CASSLGDEGTGNTIYF

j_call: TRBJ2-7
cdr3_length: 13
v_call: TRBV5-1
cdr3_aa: CASSEPGAYEQYF

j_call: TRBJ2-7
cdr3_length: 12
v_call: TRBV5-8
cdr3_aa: CASNRFVNEQYF

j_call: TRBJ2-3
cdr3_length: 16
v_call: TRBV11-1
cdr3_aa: CASSLRRGGGTDTQYF

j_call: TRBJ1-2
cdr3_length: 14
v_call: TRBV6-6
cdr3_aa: CASSLDGTGHGYTF

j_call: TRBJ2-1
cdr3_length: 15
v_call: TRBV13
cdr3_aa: CASSPGLAFYNEQFF

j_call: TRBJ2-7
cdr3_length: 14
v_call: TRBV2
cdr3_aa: CASRGDRTLYEQYF

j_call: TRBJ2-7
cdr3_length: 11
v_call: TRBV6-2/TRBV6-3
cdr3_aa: CASSPWEEQYF

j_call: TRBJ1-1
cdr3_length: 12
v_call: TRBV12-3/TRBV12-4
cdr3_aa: CASSLLNTEAFF

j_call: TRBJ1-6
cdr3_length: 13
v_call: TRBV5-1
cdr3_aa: CASRNRGESPLHF